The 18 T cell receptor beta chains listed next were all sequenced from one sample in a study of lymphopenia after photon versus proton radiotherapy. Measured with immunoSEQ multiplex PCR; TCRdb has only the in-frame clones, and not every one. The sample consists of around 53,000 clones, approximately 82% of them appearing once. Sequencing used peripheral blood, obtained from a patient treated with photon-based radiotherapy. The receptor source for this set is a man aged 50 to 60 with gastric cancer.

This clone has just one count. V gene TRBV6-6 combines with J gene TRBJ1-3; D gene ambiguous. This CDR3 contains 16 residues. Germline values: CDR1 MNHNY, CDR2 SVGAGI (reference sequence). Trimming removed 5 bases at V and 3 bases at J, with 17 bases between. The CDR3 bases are TGTGCCAGCAGTCCCAGAACGGTACTTATTGGAAACACCATATATTTT. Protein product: CASSPRTVLIGNTIYF.

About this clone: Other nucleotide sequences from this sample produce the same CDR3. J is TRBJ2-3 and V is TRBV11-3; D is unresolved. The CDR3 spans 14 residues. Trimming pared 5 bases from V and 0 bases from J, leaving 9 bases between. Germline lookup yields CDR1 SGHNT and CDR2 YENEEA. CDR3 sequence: CASSLTASTDTQYF. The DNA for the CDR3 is TGTGCCAGCAGCCTTACTGCTAGCACAGATACGCAGTATTTT.

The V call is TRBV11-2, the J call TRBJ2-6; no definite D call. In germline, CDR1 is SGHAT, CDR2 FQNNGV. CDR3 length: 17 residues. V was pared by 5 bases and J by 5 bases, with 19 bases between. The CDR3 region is CASSSHAQQSRANVLTF. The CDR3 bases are TGTGCCAGCAGCAGTCATGCGCAACAAAGTCGGGCCAACGTCCTGACTTTC.

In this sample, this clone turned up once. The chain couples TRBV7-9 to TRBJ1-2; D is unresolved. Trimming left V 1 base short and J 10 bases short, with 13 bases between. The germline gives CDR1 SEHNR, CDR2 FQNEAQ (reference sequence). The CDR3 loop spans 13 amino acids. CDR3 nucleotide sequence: TGTGCCAGCAGCTTAGGCATAGGGATCGACTACACCTTC. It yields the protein CASSLGIGIDYTF. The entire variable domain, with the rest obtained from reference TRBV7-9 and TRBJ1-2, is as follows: DTGVSQNPRHKITKRGQNVTFRCDPISEHNRLYWYRQTLGQGPEFLTYFQNEAQLEKSRLLSDRFSAERPKGSFSTLEIQRTEQGDSAMYLCASSLGIGIDYTFGSGTRLTVV.

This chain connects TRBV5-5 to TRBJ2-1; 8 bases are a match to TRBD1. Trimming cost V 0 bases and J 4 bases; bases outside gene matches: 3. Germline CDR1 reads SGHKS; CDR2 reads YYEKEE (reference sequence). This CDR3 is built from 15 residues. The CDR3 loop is CASSLDRGIYNEQFF. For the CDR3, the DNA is TGTGCCAGCAGCTTGGACAGGGGGATTTACAATGAGCAGTTCTTC.

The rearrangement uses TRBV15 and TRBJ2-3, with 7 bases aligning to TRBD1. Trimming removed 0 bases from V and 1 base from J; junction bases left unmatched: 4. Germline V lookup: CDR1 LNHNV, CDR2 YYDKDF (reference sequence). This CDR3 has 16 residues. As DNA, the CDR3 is TGTGCCACCAGCAGAGATTTCGGGACAGGCACAGATACGCAGTATTTT. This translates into CATSRDFGTGTDTQYF.

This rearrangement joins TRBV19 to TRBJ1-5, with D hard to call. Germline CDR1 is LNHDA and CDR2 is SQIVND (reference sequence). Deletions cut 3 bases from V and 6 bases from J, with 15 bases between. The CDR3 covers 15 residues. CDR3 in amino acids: CASSIYSGTSQPQHF. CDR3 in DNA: TGTGCCAGTAGTATCTACTCGGGTACCAGTCAGCCCCAGCATTTT.

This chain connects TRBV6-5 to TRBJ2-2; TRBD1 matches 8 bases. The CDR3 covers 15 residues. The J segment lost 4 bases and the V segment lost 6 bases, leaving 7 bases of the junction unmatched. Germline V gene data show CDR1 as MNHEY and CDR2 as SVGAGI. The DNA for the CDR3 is TGTGCCAGCAGATTCACAGGGGGAGGCACCGGGGAGCTGTTTTTT. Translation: CASRFTGGGTGELFF.

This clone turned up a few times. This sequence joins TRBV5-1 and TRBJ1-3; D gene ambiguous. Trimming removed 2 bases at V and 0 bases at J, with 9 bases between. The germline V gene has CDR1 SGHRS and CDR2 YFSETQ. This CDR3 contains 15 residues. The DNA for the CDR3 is TGCGCCAGCAGCTTAACAGATTACTCTGGAAACACCATATATTTT. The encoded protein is CASSLTDYSGNTIYF.

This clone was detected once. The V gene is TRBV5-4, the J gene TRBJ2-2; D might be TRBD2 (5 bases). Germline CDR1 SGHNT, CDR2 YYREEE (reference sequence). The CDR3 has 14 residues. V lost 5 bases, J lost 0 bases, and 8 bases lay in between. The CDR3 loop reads CASREAPNTGELFF. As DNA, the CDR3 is TGTGCCAGCAGGGAGGCTCCGAACACCGGGGAGCTGTTTTTT.

CDR3 DNA sequence: TGTGCCAGCCAGAACACCGGGGAGCTGTTTTTT. This sequence encodes CASQNTGELFF. This sequence joins TRBV6-6 and TRBJ2-2; D not resolved. Trimming took off 8 bases at V and 1 base at J, with 2 bases between the two ends. Germline V gene lookup returns CDR1 MNHNY and CDR2 SVGAGI (reference sequence). This CDR3 is 11 amino acids long.

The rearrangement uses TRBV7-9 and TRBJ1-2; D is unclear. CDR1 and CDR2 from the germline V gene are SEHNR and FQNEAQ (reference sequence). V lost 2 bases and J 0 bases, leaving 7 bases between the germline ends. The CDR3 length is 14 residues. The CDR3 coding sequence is TGTGCCAGCAGCTTATCTCAAGCTAACTATGGCTACACCTTC. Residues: CASSLSQANYGYTF.

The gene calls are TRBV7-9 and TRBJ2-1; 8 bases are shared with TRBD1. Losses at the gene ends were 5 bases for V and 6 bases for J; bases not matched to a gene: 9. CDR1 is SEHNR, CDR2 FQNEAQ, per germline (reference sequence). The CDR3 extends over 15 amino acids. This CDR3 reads CASSPGTGILNEQFF. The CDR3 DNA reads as TGTGCCAGCAGCCCCGGGACAGGAATCCTCAATGAGCAGTTCTTC.

The CDR3 loop is CASSPLAGVYNEQFF. In nucleotides, the CDR3 is TGTGCCAGCTCACCCTTAGCGGGAGTCTACAATGAGCAGTTCTTC. V usage is TRBV18 and J usage is TRBJ2-1; 9 bases are shared with TRBD2. Per germline, CDR1 KGHSH and CDR2 LQKENI. The CDR3 loop spans 15 amino acids. Trimming took 3 bases from V and 3 from J; bases not matched to a gene: 3.

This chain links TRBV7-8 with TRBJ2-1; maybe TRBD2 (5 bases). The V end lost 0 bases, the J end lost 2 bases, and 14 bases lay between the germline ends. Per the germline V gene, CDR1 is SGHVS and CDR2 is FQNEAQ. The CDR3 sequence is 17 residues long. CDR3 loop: CASSLARVSVAYNEQFF. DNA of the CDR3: TGTGCCAGCAGCTTAGCGAGGGTTAGCGTAGCCTACAATGAGCAGTTCTTC.

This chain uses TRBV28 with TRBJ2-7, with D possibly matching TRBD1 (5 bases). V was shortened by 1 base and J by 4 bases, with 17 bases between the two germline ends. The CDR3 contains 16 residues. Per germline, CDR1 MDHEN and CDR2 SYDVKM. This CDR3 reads CASSLFGAGSHYEQYF. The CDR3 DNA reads TGTGCCAGCAGTTTATTTGGGGCAGGGTCCCATTACGAGCAGTACTTC.

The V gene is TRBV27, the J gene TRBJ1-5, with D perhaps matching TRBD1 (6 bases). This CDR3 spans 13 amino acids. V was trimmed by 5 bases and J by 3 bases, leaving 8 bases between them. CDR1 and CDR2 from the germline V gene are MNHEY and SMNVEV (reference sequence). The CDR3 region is CASSTGFNQPQHF. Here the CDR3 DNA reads TGTGCCAGCAGTACAGGGTTCAATCAGCCCCAGCATTTT.

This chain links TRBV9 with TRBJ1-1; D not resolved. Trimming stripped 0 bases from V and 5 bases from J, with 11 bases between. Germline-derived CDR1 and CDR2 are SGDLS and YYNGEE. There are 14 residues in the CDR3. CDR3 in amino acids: CASSVVGDITEAFF. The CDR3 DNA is TGTGCCAGCAGCGTAGTGGGTGACATTACTGAAGCTTTCTTT.